One and the same sample provided the 20 T cell receptor beta chains below, sequenced in a study of cytomegalovirus exposure and HLA in healthy donors. The PCR contained 60 Vbeta and 13 Jbeta primers. Clones were read by immunoSEQ multiplex PCR, and TCRdb kept only the in-frame ones, dropping some. The sample lists around 100,000 clones, more than 75% occurring once. Specimen: PBMCs. These receptors were taken from a woman aged 18-29 years in good health and CMV-seropositive.

V is TRBV14 and J is TRBJ1-1; D unclear. Deletions cut 0 bases from V and 10 bases from J, with 15 bases between. The V gene's germline CDR1 is SGHDN and CDR2 FVKESK. The CDR3 spans 14 residues. CDR3 nucleotide sequence: TGTGCCAGCAGCCAAGATTGGCGGGGAGGAGGAGCTTTCTTT. It codes for CASSQDWRGGGAFF.

The V call is TRBV10-3, the J call TRBJ1-2; no definite D call. The CDR3 spans 13 residues. Trimming took 2 bases from V and 5 from J, leaving 9 bases between them. Per the germline V gene, CDR1 is ENHRY and CDR2 is SYGVKD. The CDR3 DNA is TGTGCCATCAGTGAGAGCAGGAATTATGGCTACACCTTC. Encoded protein: CAISESRNYGYTF.

This clone came up a few times. V usage is TRBV2 and J usage is TRBJ1-1, with D hard to call. The germline V and J ends were trimmed by 8 bases and 6 bases, with 13 bases remaining between them. Germline loops: CDR1 SNHLY, CDR2 FYNNEI. The CDR3 contains 12 residues. The CDR3: CASPVPPSEAFF. For the CDR3, the DNA is TGTGCCAGCCCAGTTCCCCCCTCTGAAGCTTTCTTT.

This chain joins TRBV5-6 and TRBJ2-1; weak D call: TRBD2 (6 bases). The germline V gene has CDR1 SGHDT and CDR2 YYEEEE. This CDR3 contains 15 residues. V lost 0 bases, J lost 4 bases, and 11 bases lay in between. The DNA for the CDR3 is TGTGCCAGCAGCTTGGGCAGGCGGGGATACAATGAGCAGTTCTTC. This codes for CASSLGRRGYNEQFF.

The rearrangement joins TRBV19 to TRBJ2-6; tentatively, D is TRBD2 (6 bases). The ends were cut back, 2 bases at V and 4 bases at J, with 18 bases in the middle. The CDR3 totals 18 residues. CDR1 and CDR2 (germline): LNHDA, SQIVND (reference sequence). Here the CDR3 DNA reads TGTGCCAGTAGTATAAAGGCGGGATCGACAGACGGGGCCAACGTCCTGACTTTC. It is translated as CASSIKAGSTDGANVLTF.

The chain employs TRBV5-4 and TRBJ1-1; 10 bases fit TRBD1. With 3 bases clipped from V and 2 bases from J, the junction kept 4 bases outside the gene matches. This CDR3 has 15 residues. Per the germline V gene, CDR1 is SGHNT and CDR2 is YYREEE (reference sequence). Written as DNA, the CDR3 is TGTGCCAGCAGCTCGGGACAGGGGATTAACACTGAAGCTTTCTTT. Its translation: CASSSGQGINTEAFF.

This sequence joins TRBV7-8 and TRBJ1-1; the D is unclear. The CDR3 is made up of 13 amino acids. Germline assignment: CDR1 SGHVS and CDR2 FQNEAQ. Trimming removed 4 bases at V and 1 base at J, with 7 bases between. The CDR3 nucleotides read TGTGCCAGCAGCTCCGACAAGAACACTGAAGCTTTCTTT. Translated, it gives CASSSDKNTEAFF. Drawing the rest from reference TRBV7-8 and TRBJ1-1, the complete variable domain is GAGVSQSPRYKVAKRGQDVALRCDPISGHVSLFWYQQALGQGPEFLTYFQNEAQLDKSGLPSDRFFAERPEGSVSTLKIQRTQQEDSAVYLCASSSDKNTEAFFGQGTRLTVV.

The chain has TRBV5-6 and TRBJ1-5; D perhaps matches TRBD1 (5 bases). V lost 2 bases to trimming and J lost 5 bases, with 20 bases between them. The CDR3 length is 17 residues. Germline V gene data show CDR1 as SGHDT and CDR2 as YYEEEE. The CDR3 DNA follows: TGTGCCAGCAGCTTTCAGGACAATCCCATTTCTGATCAGCCCCAGCATTTT. Its translation: CASSFQDNPISDQPQHF.

V and J are TRBV29-1 and TRBJ1-1, with D perhaps TRBD1 (5 bases). The CDR3 contains 11 residues. V was clipped by 6 bases and J by 10 bases, with 15 bases between them. From germline, CDR1 is SQVTM and CDR2 ANQGSEA. CDR3 nucleotides: TGCAGCGTCAGGGCTGAGTTGCTAGCTTTCTTT. This gives the protein CSVRAELLAFF.

This clone was seen just once. The CDR3 sequence: CASTSGIQPQHF. The CDR3 DNA reads as TGTGCCAGCACCAGCGGCATCCAGCCCCAGCATTTT. This rearrangement joins TRBV19 to TRBJ1-5; D is ambiguous. The CDR3 has 12 residues. Per germline, CDR1 LNHDA and CDR2 SQIVND (reference sequence). V was cut by 9 bases and J by 7 bases, with 13 bases left in between.

This chain joins TRBV10-2 and TRBJ2-5, with 9 bases lining up with TRBD2. Germline CDR1 is WSHSY and CDR2 is SAAADI. The length of the CDR3 is 14 residues. Trimming took 6 bases from V and 1 from J; bases not matched to a gene: 3. The CDR3 nucleotides read TGCGCCAGCAGGTTAGCGGGGGTCCAAGAGACCCAGTACTTC. It yields the protein CASRLAGVQETQYF.

This clone has more than one count but fewer than ten. The chain couples TRBV7-3 to TRBJ2-3, with D tentatively TRBD1 (6 bases). The ends were cut back, 4 bases at V and 5 bases at J, with 13 bases in the middle. CDR3 length equals 14 residues. Germline V lookup: CDR1 SGHTA, CDR2 FQGTGA. The CDR3 spells CASSSTGLLDTQYF. The CDR3 DNA reads TGTGCCAGCAGCTCGACAGGCCTCCTAGATACGCAGTATTTT.

The CDR3 region is CASTQRLNEKLFF. The CDR3 region has the DNA TGTGCCAGCACCCAGCGTTTGAATGAAAAACTGTTTTTT. The V gene is TRBV2, the J gene TRBJ1-4, with unresolved D. The V end lost 7 bases, the J end lost 5 bases, and 11 bases lay between the germline ends. The CDR3 consists of 13 residues. CDR1 and CDR2 from the germline V gene are SNHLY and FYNNEI. Complete variable domain (other parts from reference TRBV2 and TRBJ1-4): EPEVTQTPSHQVTQMGQEVILRCVPISNHLYFYWYRQILGQKVEFLVSFYNNEISEKSEIFDDQFSVERPDGSNFTLKIRSTKLEDSAMYFCASTQRLNEKLFFGSGTQLSVL.

Comments on this clone: At one end, the junction sequence differs from germline, possibly due to a read error. V is TRBV7-7 and J is TRBJ1-2, with TRBD1 matching 7 bases. Germline V CDR1 and CDR2: SSHAT, FNYEAQ (reference sequence). The CDR3 contains 14 residues. CDR3 nucleotides: TGTGCTAGCAGCTTAAGGGGGCCGCTCGATGGCTACACCTTC. Protein product: CASSLRGPLDGYTF. Based on the CDR3 plus reference TRBV7-7 and TRBJ1-2, the full variable domain is GAGVSQSPRYKVTKRGQDVTLRCDPISSHATLYWYQQALGQGPEFLTYFNYEAQPDKSGLPSDRFSAERPEGSISTLTIQRTEQRDSAMYRCASSLRGPLDGYTFGSGTRLTVV.

The chain links TRBV6-5 to TRBJ2-1, with 7 bases identical to TRBD2. The J segment lost 12 bases and the V segment lost 3 bases, leaving 8 bases of the junction unmatched. The germline V gene has CDR1 MNHEY and CDR2 SVGAGI. CDR3 length: 13 amino acids. The CDR3 spells CASSYPGAGLQFF. CDR3 DNA: TGTGCCAGCAGTTATCCAGGAGCGGGGTTGCAGTTCTTC.

The chain links TRBV27 to TRBJ1-2, with a weak D call TRBD1 (5 bases). CDR3 length equals 14 residues. V lost 7 bases to trimming and J lost 4 bases, with 16 bases between them. Germline CDR1 and CDR2: MNHEY and SMNVEV (reference sequence). CDR3 loop: CASTPGGGVYGYTF. CDR3 in DNA: TGTGCCAGCACCCCGGGGGGGGGAGTCTATGGCTACACCTTC.

The V call is TRBV14, the J call TRBJ2-1, with TRBD2 matching over 9 bases. Trimming took 5 bases from V and 5 from J; bases not matched to a gene: 19. Germline assignment: CDR1 SGHDN and CDR2 FVKESK. The CDR3 sequence is 19 residues long. CDR3 amino acids: CASSSESPSGESGHNEQFF. The CDR3 bases are TGTGCCAGCAGCTCAGAGAGCCCTAGCGGGGAATCGGGCCACAATGAGCAGTTCTTC. Complete variable domain (other parts from reference TRBV14 and TRBJ2-1): EAGVTQFPSHSVIEKGQTVTLRCDPISGHDNLYWYRRVMGKEIKFLLHFVKESKQDESGMPNNRFLAERTGGTYSTLKVQPAELEDSGVYFCASSSESPSGESGHNEQFFGPGTRLTVL.

The chain couples TRBV4-3 to TRBJ1-2; unclear D gene. CDR1 LGHNA and CDR2 YSLEER come from the germline V gene. This CDR3 is 16 amino acids long. The V and J ends lost 1 base and 1 base respectively, with 13 bases between them. As DNA, the CDR3 is TGCGCCAGCAGCCAAGGTCTCACCCCCGGTAACTATGGCTACACCTTC. It yields the protein CASSQGLTPGNYGYTF.

The gene calls are TRBV5-6 and TRBJ2-1, with TRBD2 identical over 9 bases. This CDR3 contains 16 residues. The V and J ends lost 4 bases and 2 bases, in that order; junction bases with no gene match: 7. Germline V gives CDR1 SGHDT, CDR2 YYEEEE. The CDR3 sequence is CASSRRTSAPYNEQFF. The CDR3 DNA follows: TGTGCCAGCAGCCGTCGGACTAGCGCCCCCTACAATGAGCAGTTCTTC. The whole variable domain, filled in from reference TRBV5-6 and TRBJ2-1, reads DAGVTQSPTHLIKTRGQQVTLRCSPKSGHDTVSWYQQALGQGPQFIFQYYEEEERQRGNFPDRFSGHQFPNYSSELNVNALLLGDSALYLCASSRRTSAPYNEQFFGPGTRLTVL.

This clone was detected once. The chain combines TRBV6-1 with TRBJ2-7; 11 bases agree with TRBD2. The trim removed 6 bases at V and 4 bases at J, leaving 8 bases unmatched. Germline V CDR1 and CDR2: MNHNS, SASEGT. The CDR3 consists of 15 residues. Here the CDR3 DNA reads TGTGCCAGCAGAGTAGCGGGAGGGGGCTTTTACGAGCAGTACTTC. It specifies CASRVAGGGFYEQYF.